This T cell receptor (beta chain) was recorded in a study of cytomegalovirus exposure and HLA in healthy donors. The PCR employed 60 Vbeta primers together with 13 Jbeta primers. Sequencing used immunoSEQ multiplex PCR; TCRdb keeps in-frame clones, though not all of them. The sample consists of approximately 76,000 clones, 73% of them appearing once. The CDR3 totals 17 residues. CDR1 is SGHRS, CDR2 YFSETQ, per germline. V was clipped by 4 bases and J by 2 bases; unmatched bases: 4. Sequenced: PBMCs. The rearrangement uses TRBV5-1 and TRBJ2-3; 16 nucleotides agree with TRBD2. The origin of this receptor is a woman between 35 and 50 years old in good health and CMV-seropositive. The CDR3, as DNA: TGCGCCAGCAGCATGGGACTAGCGGGAGGGCTCACAGATACGCAGTATTTT. Residues: CASSMGLAGGLTDTQYF.